Presented here are 9 T cell receptor beta chains from one specimen sequenced in a study of blood T cells in healthy people across ages. PCR was performed a second time for about 7 to 11 cycles using a sample-barcoded 5' primer and a J-beta primer mix. TCRdb recomputed calls from the 5' RACE reads with MiXCR, one row per CDR3 protein. The sample has 1.5 million to 2 million distinct CDR3 sequences, less than 50% seen once. Sequenced: blood. These receptors all stem from a woman in her thirties or forties in good health.

This clonotype was counted only a few times. The V call is TRBV24-1, the J call TRBJ2-3; TRBD2 agrees at 8 bases. The CDR3 runs 13 residues. Per the germline V gene, CDR1 is KGHDR and CDR2 is SFDVKD. V shed 9 bases and J 8 bases; nucleotides not matched to a gene: 9. DNA for the CDR3: TGTGCCACCCCCGGTCTAGCGGGTAGTACGCAGTATTTT. Translating it yields CATPGLAGSTQYF.

The chain recombines TRBV7-2 with TRBJ1-1; unclear D gene. CDR1 is SGHTA, CDR2 FQGNSA, per germline. V was trimmed by 5 bases and J by 1 base, leaving 11 bases between them. The CDR3 has 14 amino acids. The CDR3 loop is CASSPRERNTEAFF. The DNA for the CDR3 is TGTGCCAGCAGCCCTAGGGAGCGGAACACTGAAGCTTTCTTT.

The rearrangement joins TRBV29-1 to TRBJ1-2; D remains unclear. CDR1 is SQVTM and CDR2 is ANQGSEA in the germline V gene. This CDR3 has 14 residues. Trimming pared 0 bases from V and 6 bases from J, leaving 14 bases between. The CDR3 region is CSVEDLPGRDGYTF. DNA of the CDR3: TGCAGCGTTGAAGATCTCCCGGGGAGGGATGGCTACACCTTC. Combining the CDR3 with reference TRBV29-1 and TRBJ1-2 gives the whole variable domain SAVISQKPSRDICQRGTSLTIQCQVDSQVTMMFWYRQQPGQSLTLIATANQGSEATYESGFVIDKFPISRPNLTFSTLTVSNMSPEDSSIYLCSVEDLPGRDGYTFGSGTRLTVV.

Regarding this clonotype: The junction does not match germline at one end; this may be a read error. V usage is TRBV9 and J usage is TRBJ1-5; D gene unclear. The CDR3 totals 15 residues. Germline CDR1 is SGDLS and CDR2 is YYNGEE. CDR3 nucleotides: TGTGCCCGCAGCGTAGTTTCTATGGGGAATCAGCCCCAGCATTTT. Its protein product is CARSVVSMGNQPQHF.

The rearrangement links TRBV6-5 to TRBJ1-2; 7 bases line up with TRBD1. Germline CDR1 and CDR2: MNHEY and SVGAGI. J was trimmed by 2 bases and V by 0 bases; bases with no gene match: 3. This CDR3 spans 15 amino acids. The DNA for the CDR3 is TGTGCCAGCAGTTACTCGATACAGGGGAACTATGGCTACACCTTC. Its protein is CASSYSIQGNYGYTF.

The chain uses TRBV2 and TRBJ2-6, with D uncertain. This CDR3 comprises 15 residues. Germline CDR1 and CDR2: SNHLY and FYNNEI. V shed 9 bases and J shed 1 base, with 13 bases lying between them. CDR3 DNA sequence: TGTGCCAGAACCCGAACCACTTCTGGGGCCAACGTCCTGACTTTC. It yields the protein CARTRTTSGANVLTF.

This clonotype was seen a single time. This sequence joins TRBV5-1 and TRBJ2-7; 9 nucleotides align to TRBD1. The J call may be faulty, since TRBJ2-5 better matches the DNA end. The CDR3 is made up of 16 amino acids. Germline-derived CDR1 and CDR2 are SGHRS and YFSETQ. CDR3 region: CASSSLSGQGLETQYF. CDR3 sequence (DNA): TGCGCCAGCAGTTCGCTTTCGGGACAGGGCCTGGAGACCCAGTACTTC.

This chain links TRBV28 with TRBJ1-5; 7 bases map to TRBD1. Germline assignment: CDR1 MDHEN and CDR2 SYDVKM. This CDR3 is built from 15 residues. The junction had 3 bases not matched to a gene; V was cut back by 3 bases and J by 1 base. In nucleotides, the CDR3 is TGTGCCAGCAGTTTTATACAGGGGAGCAATCAGCCCCAGCATTTT. It specifies CASSFIQGSNQPQHF.

This clonotype was counted a few times. This sequence joins TRBV3-1 and TRBJ2-7; D not certain. The CDR3 sequence is 14 residues long. Germline-derived CDR1 and CDR2 are LGHDT and YNNKEL (reference sequence). Trimming removed 4 bases from V and 0 bases from J, with 10 bases in between. The CDR3 is CASSRLRSSYEQYF. The CDR3, as DNA: TGTGCCAGCAGCCGGCTGAGGAGCTCCTACGAGCAGTACTTC.